The 23 T cell receptor beta chains in this list originate from one sample, sequenced in a study of early T cells in non-severe SARS-CoV-2 infection. Using its own MiXCR run on the 5' RACE reads, TCRdb lists one record per CDR3 protein. Here the sample spans around 30,000 distinct CDR3 sequences, approximately 5.3% being singletons. Sequenced: whole blood. These receptors were taken from an adult who was a healthcare worker with PCR-confirmed SARS-CoV-2 infection or an uninfected control (not recorded which).

This clonotype appeared many times. This rearrangement joins TRBV20-1 to TRBJ2-7; no firm D call. Germline V gives CDR1 DFQATT, CDR2 SNEGSKA (reference sequence). The CDR3 contains 14 residues. V was trimmed by 4 bases and J by 1 base, leaving 14 bases between them. The CDR3 reads CSAIPTSNSYEQYF. The CDR3 nucleotides read TGCAGTGCTATTCCGACTTCGAATTCCTACGAGCAGTACTTC.

This clonotype has just a few counts. The CDR3 DNA reads TGTGCCAGCAGTTTAACTCAGGGGATGAACTCCTACGAGCAGTACTTC. It encodes CASSLTQGMNSYEQYF. J is TRBJ2-7 and V is TRBV27; TRBD1 is a possible D gene (6 bases). This CDR3 has 16 residues. CDR1 MNHEY and CDR2 SMNVEV come from the germline V gene (reference sequence). The V gene lost 2 bases and the J gene lost 0 bases, with 14 bases spanning the gap.

This clonotype is classed as medium-sized. The V gene is TRBV7-2, the J gene TRBJ2-5; possibly TRBD2 for D (6 bases). V dropped 4 bases and J dropped 1 base, with 10 bases sitting between them. In germline, CDR1 is SGHTA, CDR2 FQGNSA. The CDR3 runs 14 residues. Here the CDR3 DNA reads TGTGCCAGCAGCTCGACTAGTCTCCAAGAGACCCAGTACTTC. This gives the protein CASSSTSLQETQYF.

The rearrangement links TRBV28 to TRBJ1-2; D unresolved. Deletions cut 5 bases from V and 3 bases from J, with 13 bases between. The CDR3 length is 14 residues. Looked up from germline, CDR1 is MDHEN and CDR2 is SYDVKM. The CDR3 DNA sequence: TGTGCCAGCAGTGCGGTGCTCCAGTACTATGGCTACACCTTC. Protein product: CASSAVLQYYGYTF.

This clonotype was counted ten times or more. This chain links TRBV18 with TRBJ1-5; D might be TRBD1 (6 bases). This CDR3 spans 16 amino acids. Germline CDR1 KGHSH, CDR2 LQKENI. V gave up 3 bases and J gave up 0 bases, with 12 bases separating them. This CDR3 reads CASSPEGGYSNQPQHF. The CDR3 DNA sequence: TGTGCCAGCTCACCCGAGGGGGGGTATAGCAATCAGCCCCAGCATTTT. Full variable domain (outside the CDR3, taken from reference TRBV18 and TRBJ1-5): NAGVMQNPRHLVRRRGQEARLRCSPMKGHSHVYWYRQLPEEGLKFMVYLQKENIIDESGMPKERFSAEFPKEGPSILRIQQVVRGDSAAYFCASSPEGGYSNQPQHFGDGTRLSIL.

This clonotype was recorded many times. This chain links TRBV6-2 or TRBV6-3 with TRBJ1-2; the match to TRBD1 covers 7 bases. J lost 4 bases, V lost 6 bases, and 14 bases had no gene match. The germline V gene has CDR1 MNHEY and CDR2 SVGEGT. The CDR3 covers 16 residues. CDR3 amino acids: CASSHIDRVSSYGYTF. The DNA of the CDR3 is TGTGCCAGCAGCCATATCGACAGGGTGTCTTCCTATGGCTACACCTTC.

The rearrangement uses TRBV12-3 or TRBV12-4 and TRBJ1-5; no reliable D call. V lost 1 base to trimming and J lost 5 bases, with 6 bases between them. The length of the CDR3 is 13 residues. The CDR3 nucleotides are TGTGCCAGCAGTTTAGATATGTATCAGCCCCAGCATTTT. This encodes CASSLDMYQPQHF.

There are many counts of this clonotype. CDR3 region: CASSFSGSYEQYF. CDR3 DNA: TGTGCCAGCAGCTTTTCAGGGTCCTACGAGCAGTACTTC. The V call is TRBV7-2, the J call TRBJ2-7; D may be TRBD1 (5 bases). The V and J ends lost 3 bases and 1 base respectively, with 7 bases between them. The CDR3 covers 13 residues. Looked up from germline, CDR1 is SGHTA and CDR2 is FQGNSA.

This clonotype was detected ten times or more. The chain uses TRBV27 and TRBJ2-7, with D unclear. Germline lookup yields CDR1 MNHEY and CDR2 SMNVEV (reference sequence). V was shortened by 5 bases and J by 3 bases, with 11 bases between the two germline ends. This CDR3 is built from 13 residues. CDR3 amino acids: CASSPSDGYEQYF. The CDR3 region has the DNA TGTGCCAGCAGTCCCTCGGACGGCTACGAGCAGTACTTC.

This clonotype was seen at least ten times. The chain uses TRBV30 and TRBJ2-7; no firm D call. Looked up from germline, CDR1 is GTSNPN and CDR2 is SVGIG (reference sequence). Deletions cut 8 bases from V and 5 bases from J, with 22 bases between. CDR3 length equals 14 residues. Written as DNA, the CDR3 is TGTGCCAGAGGATCAGGAAGAACTTACGACGAGCAGTACTTC. It is translated as CARGSGRTYDEQYF. The full variable domain, rest sourced from reference TRBV30 and TRBJ2-7, is SQTIHQWPATLVQPVGSPLSLECTVEGTSNPNLYWYRQAAGRGLQLLFYSVGIGQISSEVPQNLSASRPQDRQFILSSKKLLLSDSGFYLCARGSGRTYDEQYFGPGTRLTVT.

This clonotype was observed many times. The V and J genes are TRBV9 and TRBJ2-7; D perhaps matches TRBD1 (6 bases). Germline CDR1 and CDR2: SGDLS and YYNGEE. This CDR3 spans 13 amino acids. The ends were cut back, 2 bases at V and 3 bases at J, with 9 bases in the middle. This CDR3 reads CASSVRTDYEQYF. In DNA, the CDR3 is TGTGCCAGCAGCGTGCGGACAGACTACGAGCAGTACTTC.

The CDR3 reads CSASRGAQETQYF. The CDR3 DNA follows: TGCAGTGCTAGCCGCGGTGCCCAAGAGACCCAGTACTTC. V usage is TRBV20-1 and J usage is TRBJ2-5, with unresolved D. This CDR3 spans 13 amino acids. With 3 bases removed from V and 1 base from J, the gap between germline ends came to 9 bases. Germline loops: CDR1 DFQATT, CDR2 SNEGSKA (reference sequence).

The sample holds many counts of this clonotype. V is TRBV18 and J is TRBJ1-1; D gene unclear. CDR3 length equals 15 residues. Trimming took 2 bases from V and 1 from J, leaving 11 bases between them. Germline CDR1 reads KGHSH; CDR2 reads LQKENI. CDR3 region: CASSPGLVTNTEAFF. CDR3 DNA sequence: TGTGCCAGCTCACCAGGGCTGGTGACGAACACTGAAGCTTTCTTT.

In its sample, this clonotype was seen many times. The J gene is TRBJ1-6, the V gene TRBV12-3 or TRBV12-4, with D unresolved. The germline V and J ends were trimmed by 5 bases and 9 bases, with 11 bases remaining between them. CDR3 size: 13 residues. CDR3 nucleotides: TGTGCCAGCAGTCCCACGAGGGTTTCACCCCTCCACTTT. Translating it yields CASSPTRVSPLHF.

J is TRBJ2-5 and V is TRBV3-1; TRBD2 agrees at 9 bases. The J segment lost 7 bases and the V segment lost 6 bases, leaving 9 bases of the junction unmatched. This CDR3 region has 14 residues. Germline V gene lookup returns CDR1 LGHDT and CDR2 YNNKEL (reference sequence). The CDR3 loop is CASRSQRGVGTQYF. CDR3 DNA: TGTGCCAGCAGATCCCAGCGGGGGGTGGGGACCCAGTACTTC.

This clonotype turned up a few times. This rearrangement joins TRBV20-1 to TRBJ2-3; D is perhaps TRBD2 (7 bases). Trimming removed 2 bases from V and 8 bases from J, with 26 bases in between. CDR1 and CDR2 from the germline V gene are DFQATT and SNEGSKA (reference sequence). The CDR3 runs 17 residues. CDR3 loop: CSARHMPAWGGERTQYF. CDR3 sequence (DNA): TGCAGTGCTAGACATATGCCGGCGTGGGGGGGCGAGCGTACGCAGTATTTT.

In its sample, this clonotype was seen a few times. The chain couples TRBV12-3 or TRBV12-4 to TRBJ1-2; TRBD1 is a possible D gene (6 bases). The CDR3 sequence is 14 residues long. V lost 3 bases to trimming and J lost 5 bases, with 13 bases between them. CDR3 bases: TGTGCCAGCAGTTTTGGAGGGGGGGCATATGGCTACACCTTC. Its protein product is CASSFGGGAYGYTF.

This clonotype was found many times. CDR3 nucleotides: TGCAGTGCTATAAAACTGGGACAGGGCTCTGAAGCTTTCTTT. Translated, it gives CSAIKLGQGSEAFF. The V call is TRBV20-1, the J call TRBJ1-1; TRBD1 agrees at 9 bases. The trim removed 4 bases at V and 6 bases at J, leaving 9 bases unmatched. The CDR3 contains 14 residues. CDR1 DFQATT and CDR2 SNEGSKA come from the germline V gene (reference sequence).

The chain links TRBV20-1 to TRBJ1-4; D possibly corresponds to TRBD1 (5 bases). The germline CDR1 and CDR2 sequences are DFQATT and SNEGSKA (reference sequence). The CDR3 length is 13 residues. V was trimmed by 0 bases and J by 8 bases, leaving 10 bases between them. CDR3 amino acids: CSAREGGVEKLFF. The DNA for the CDR3 is TGCAGTGCTAGAGAAGGAGGGGTCGAAAAACTGTTTTTT.

This clonotype was counted many times. The chain recombines TRBV27 with TRBJ2-7; 8 nucleotides agree with TRBD1. The V and J ends lost 5 bases and 7 bases, in that order; junction bases with no gene match: 13. Germline CDR1 is MNHEY and CDR2 is SMNVEV (reference sequence). The length of the CDR3 is 15 residues. The CDR3 spells CASSPTGTGPREQYF. As DNA, the CDR3 is TGTGCCAGCAGTCCCACCGGGACAGGTCCGCGTGAGCAGTACTTC.

This clonotype was seen ten or more times. J is TRBJ1-1 and V is TRBV30, with D perhaps TRBD1 (5 bases). The CDR3 has 14 amino acids. The germline V gene has CDR1 GTSNPN and CDR2 SVGIG (reference sequence). V was shortened by 2 bases and J by 0 bases, with 10 bases between the two germline ends. CDR3 DNA sequence: TGTGCCTGGAGTTGGGAGACAGTGAACACTGAAGCTTTCTTT. This translates into CAWSWETVNTEAFF.

At least ten counts were recorded for this clonotype. The V gene is TRBV12-3 or TRBV12-4, the J gene TRBJ2-7, with unresolved D. The CDR3 sequence is 12 residues long. Trimming took off 7 bases at V and 3 bases at J, with 10 bases between the two ends. This CDR3 reads CASTTSGYEQYF. The CDR3 DNA sequence: TGTGCCAGCACCACCTCGGGCTACGAGCAGTACTTC.

This clonotype was observed at least ten times. This rearrangement joins TRBV6-4 to TRBJ2-2; 10 positions agree with TRBD2. After removal of 6 bases from V and 3 bases from J, the junction contained 4 bases not matched to a gene. The CDR3 consists of 15 residues. Germline lookup yields CDR1 MRHNA and CDR2 SNTAGT. The DNA for the CDR3 is TGTGCCAGCAGCCCAGGACTAGCGGACACCGGGGAGCTGTTTTTT. This sequence encodes CASSPGLADTGELFF.